This TCR beta chain stems from a study of T cells in Graves' hyperthyroidism and ophthalmopathy. Study-wide findings and caveats: Model output signaled ophthalmopathy a median roughly six months ahead of onset. The majority of expanded thyroid clonotypes above 0.001 also appeared in blood.

This CDR3 contains 14 residues. V was pared by 0 bases and J by 10 bases, with 16 bases between. From germline, CDR1 is SGHRS and CDR2 YFSETQ. This clonotype appeared many times. Its cognate antigen is unknown. Amplified TCR beta CDR3 regions derived from RNA transcripts. Using the HTBI primer set, a first-round RT-PCR was run on the TCR CDR3. From the multiplex PCR reads, TCRdb called clonotypes with MiXCR, one entry per CDR3 protein. The sample carries about 770,000 distinct CDR3 sequences, approximately 19% recorded once. Extraction of PBMCs used 9 to 10 ml of fresh peripheral blood. Sequencing input: blood. This TCR was sampled from a woman aged 45-65 years with Graves' hyperthyroidism that later progressed to Graves' ophthalmopathy. The chain recombines TRBV5-1 with TRBJ1-1; D may be TRBD1 (6 bases). The CDR3 spells CASSLDRAQVTAFF. The CDR3, as DNA: TGCGCCAGCAGCTTGGACAGGGCTCAAGTTACAGCTTTCTTT.